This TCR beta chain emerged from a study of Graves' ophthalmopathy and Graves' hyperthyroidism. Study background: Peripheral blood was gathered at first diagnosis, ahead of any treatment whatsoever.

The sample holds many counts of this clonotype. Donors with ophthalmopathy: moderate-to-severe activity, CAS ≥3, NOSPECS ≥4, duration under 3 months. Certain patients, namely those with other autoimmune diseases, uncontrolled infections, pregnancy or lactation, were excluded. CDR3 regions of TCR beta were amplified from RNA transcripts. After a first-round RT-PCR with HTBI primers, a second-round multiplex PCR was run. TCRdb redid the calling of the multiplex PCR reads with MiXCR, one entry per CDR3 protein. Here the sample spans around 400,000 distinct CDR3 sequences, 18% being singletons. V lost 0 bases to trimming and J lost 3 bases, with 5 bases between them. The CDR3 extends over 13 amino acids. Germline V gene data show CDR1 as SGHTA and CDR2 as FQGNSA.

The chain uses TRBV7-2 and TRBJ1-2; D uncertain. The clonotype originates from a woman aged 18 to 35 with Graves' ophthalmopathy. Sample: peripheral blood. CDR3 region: CASSLARDYGYTF. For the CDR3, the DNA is TGTGCCAGCAGCTTAGCAAGGGACTATGGCTACACCTTC.